The 19 T cell receptor beta chains below were found in one sample sequenced in a study of blood T cell repertoires in COVID-19. Some clones are missing from TCRdb's copy, which holds only in-frame ones; the method was immunoSEQ multiplex PCR. The repertoire includes about 360,000 clones, 65% to 85% of them detected once, and just under 3% sits in the top ten. Sequencing was carried out using peripheral blood. The receptors come from a man aged 25-45 years with active or convalescent COVID-19.

This clone was seen once. The chain combines TRBV28 with TRBJ1-1, with D possibly being TRBD1 (6 bases). The CDR3 extends over 18 amino acids. Germline V gene lookup returns CDR1 MDHEN and CDR2 SYDVKM. V was shortened by 6 bases and J by 2 bases, with 25 bases between the two germline ends. The CDR3 protein is CASSHLCPGDPDNTEAFF. DNA of the CDR3: TGTGCCAGCAGCCACTTGTGCCCAGGGGATCCGGACAACACTGAAGCTTTCTTT.

Remarks on this clone: The junction departs from germline at one end; a sequencing error may be responsible. The CDR3 is CASSVDRLTIDTQYF. DNA of the CDR3: TGTGCCAGTAGTGTAGACAGACTAACTATCGATACGCAGTATTTT. V is TRBV19 and J is TRBJ2-3; the D gene could be TRBD1 or TRBD2 (5 bases each). This CDR3 comprises 15 residues. Germline CDR1 LNHDA, CDR2 SQIVND (reference sequence).

The CDR3 DNA is TGTGCCAGCAGTGAAGCGAGGAGACAGAGAAGCTCTGGGGCCAACGTCCTGACTTTC. It translates to CASSEARRQRSSGANVLTF. The chain recombines TRBV6-1 with TRBJ2-6, with D possibly being TRBD1 (5 bases). The CDR3 runs to 19 residues. The V and J ends lost 0 bases and 0 bases respectively, with 15 bases between them. From germline, CDR1 is MNHNS and CDR2 SASEGT.

The rearrangement joins TRBV19 to TRBJ1-5; weak D call: TRBD1 (5 bases). Germline values: CDR1 LNHDA, CDR2 SQIVND (reference sequence). The V end was cut by 6 bases, the J end by 7 bases, with 16 bases between. This CDR3 spans 14 amino acids. Here the CDR3 reads CASSASRAGQPQHF. CDR3 coding DNA: TGTGCCAGTAGCGCCAGCAGGGCTGGACAGCCCCAGCATTTT.

The chain couples TRBV20-1 to TRBJ1-1; D is unclear. V lost 5 bases and J lost 8, with 12 bases in between. CDR3 length: 11 residues. Germline V CDR1 and CDR2: DFQATT, SNEGSKA (reference sequence). The CDR3 DNA reads as TGCAGTGCTTCGGAGGCAGGAGAAGCTTTCTTT. Translation: CSASEAGEAFF.

The chain carries TRBV18 and TRBJ1-4, with D tentatively TRBD1 (6 bases). The CDR3 runs to 16 residues. Trimming removed 4 bases from V and 4 bases from J, with 16 bases in between. From germline, CDR1 is KGHSH and CDR2 LQKENI. The CDR3 DNA follows: TGTGCCAGCTCACATAACCTCCGGGACAATAATGAAAAACTGTTTTTT. Residues: CASSHNLRDNNEKLFF.

This clone has only a few counts. The gene calls are TRBV28 and TRBJ1-3; D not resolved. CDR1 is MDHEN, CDR2 SYDVKM, per germline. V shed 6 bases and J shed 3 bases, with 12 bases lying between them. The CDR3 covers 14 residues. The chain's CDR3 is CASRLSAVGNTIYF. CDR3 bases: TGTGCCAGCAGGCTCAGTGCTGTTGGAAACACCATATATTTT.

This clone was picked up one time. The rearrangement joins TRBV18 to TRBJ2-7; TRBD2 aligns across 10 bases. This CDR3 spans 15 amino acids. Germline values: CDR1 KGHSH, CDR2 LQKENI. With V trimmed by 3 bases and J by 6 bases, 8 bases remained unmatched. CDR3 coding DNA: TGTGCCAGCTCACCGGGGCTAGCGGGAGTATTCGAGCAGTACTTC. This gives the protein CASSPGLAGVFEQYF.

V gene TRBV29-1 combines with J gene TRBJ1-1, with a weak D call TRBD1 (6 bases). There are 17 residues in the CDR3. V was cut by 0 bases and J by 0 bases, with 17 bases left in between. The germline CDR1 and CDR2 sequences are SQVTM and ANQGSEA. For the CDR3, the DNA is TGCAGCGTTGAAGATGTTCAGGGGTCAGGGGTGAACACTGAAGCTTTCTTT. Translating it yields CSVEDVQGSGVNTEAFF. Supplemented by reference TRBV29-1 and TRBJ1-1, the full variable domain reads SAVISQKPSRDICQRGTSLTIQCQVDSQVTMMFWYRQQPGQSLTLIATANQGSEATYESGFVIDKFPISRPNLTFSTLTVSNMSPEDSSIYLCSVEDVQGSGVNTEAFFGQGTRLTVV.

The table lists this clone with a count of one. This chain uses TRBV3-1 (or the pseudogene TRBV3-2) with TRBJ1-5; possibly TRBD1 for D (5 bases). Trimming left V 0 bases short and J 7 bases short, with 10 bases between. This CDR3 region has 14 residues. Germline V gene data show CDR1 as LGHDT and CDR2 as YNNKEL (reference sequence). CDR3 DNA sequence: TGTGCCAGCAGCCAAGACCCAGGGCAACAGCCCCAGCATTTT. Translating gives CASSQDPGQQPQHF.

V usage is TRBV19 and J usage is TRBJ1-4; 9 bases align to TRBD1. This CDR3 has 14 residues. The germline gives CDR1 LNHDA, CDR2 SQIVND (reference sequence). J was trimmed by 7 bases and V by 5 bases; bases with no gene match: 5. The CDR3 reads CASSLGQGREKLFF. The CDR3 region has the DNA TGTGCCAGTAGTCTGGGACAGGGCCGTGAAAAACTGTTTTTT. Combining the CDR3 with reference TRBV19 and TRBJ1-4 gives the whole variable domain DGGITQSPKYLFRKEGQNVTLSCEQNLNHDAMYWYRQDPGQGLRLIYYSQIVNDFQKGDIAEGYSVSREKKESFPLTVTSAQKNPTAFYLCASSLGQGREKLFFGSGTQLSVL.

This clone occurred once. The gene calls are TRBV3-1 (or the pseudogene TRBV3-2) and TRBJ2-1; 9 bases agree with TRBD2. Trimming at V came to 3 bases and at J to 4 bases, leaving 7 bases not matched to a gene. CDR1 and CDR2 (germline): LGHDT, YNNKEL (reference sequence). The CDR3 sequence is 16 residues long. The CDR3 is CASSHGRLAGYNEQFF. In DNA, the CDR3 is TGTGCCAGCAGCCACGGTAGGCTAGCGGGGTACAATGAGCAGTTCTTC.

This sequence joins TRBV6-5 and TRBJ1-1; D perhaps matches TRBD1 (6 bases). This CDR3 is built from 16 residues. Germline V gives CDR1 MNHEY, CDR2 SVGAGI. Deletions cut 0 bases from V and 0 bases from J, with 11 bases between. In DNA form, the CDR3 reads TGTGCCAGCAGTTACTCATCCCAGGGGATGAACACTGAAGCTTTCTTT. It specifies CASSYSSQGMNTEAFF.

The V gene is TRBV4-1, the J gene TRBJ2-7; tentatively, D is TRBD2 (5 bases). The CDR3 has 16 residues. Deletions cut 1 base from V and 0 bases from J, with 13 bases between. Germline V gene lookup returns CDR1 MGHRA and CDR2 YSYEKL. The CDR3 region has the DNA TGCGCCAGCAGCCAAGTGGGTCGGACTCGCTCCTACGAGCAGTACTTC. Amino acids: CASSQVGRTRSYEQYF.

The CDR3 is CASRGGLAQFF. The DNA of the CDR3 is TGTGCCAGCAGGGGTGGACTAGCACAGTTCTTC. The chain joins TRBV6-5 to TRBJ2-1; TRBD2 matches 8 bases. The ends lost 6 bases at V and 13 bases at J; junction bases unmatched: 5. The CDR3 covers 11 residues. Germline V CDR1 and CDR2: MNHEY, SVGAGI.

The V call is TRBV27, the J call TRBJ1-2; D remains ambiguous. The CDR3 sequence is 14 residues long. Trimming shortened V by 4 bases and J by 8 bases, and 17 bases separated the two germline ends. CDR1 is MNHEY and CDR2 is SMNVEV in the germline V gene (reference sequence). The CDR3 protein is CASSSREEGGGYTF. The CDR3 region has the DNA TGTGCCAGCAGTTCCCGGGAGGAAGGCGGGGGCTACACCTTC.

The chain carries TRBV27 and TRBJ2-5, with D tentatively TRBD1 (6 bases). Trimming cost V 2 bases and J 1 base, with 14 bases left between them. The CDR3 consists of 16 residues. Germline lookup yields CDR1 MNHEY and CDR2 SMNVEV (reference sequence). The CDR3 is CASSLDYRASQETQYF. CDR3 nucleotide sequence: TGTGCCAGCAGTTTAGATTACAGGGCGTCCCAAGAGACCCAGTACTTC.

Details on this clone: Other nucleotide sequences in the sample specify the same CDR3. This chain links TRBV14 with TRBJ1-3; no clear D gene. The CDR3 consists of 15 residues. Germline V gene sequence: CDR1 SGHDN, CDR2 FVKESK. The V end was cut by 1 base, the J end by 0 bases, with 7 bases between. Written as DNA, the CDR3 is TGTGCCAGCAGCCAAGGTCGGTCCTCTGGAAACACCATATATTTT. It is translated as CASSQGRSSGNTIYF. The complete variable domain, with remaining parts taken from reference TRBV14 and TRBJ1-3, reads EAGVTQFPSHSVIEKGQTVTLRCDPISGHDNLYWYRRVMGKEIKFLLHFVKESKQDESGMPNNRFLAERTGGTYSTLKVQPAELEDSGVYFCASSQGRSSGNTIYFGEGSWLTVV.

V is TRBV4-3 and J is TRBJ2-2; TRBD2 aligns across 7 bases. V dropped 3 bases and J dropped 6; count of bases not matched to a gene: 4. Germline V lookup: CDR1 LGHNA, CDR2 YSLEER. The CDR3 totals 14 residues. DNA of the CDR3: TGCGCCAGCAGCCAGGGCGGGAGTGCCGGGGAGCTGTTTTTT. Translation gives CASSQGGSAGELFF.